This T cell receptor beta chain is drawn from a study of blood T cells in healthy people across ages. The CDR3 is 14 amino acids. Trimming cost V 4 bases and J 0 bases, with 7 bases left between them. CDR1 MDHEN and CDR2 SYDVKM come from the germline V gene. A second roughly 7 to 12 cycle PCR used barcoded and J-beta primers. TCRdb reprocessed the 5' RACE reads with MiXCR, giving one entry per CDR3 protein. The sample has 600,000 to 1,000,000 distinct CDR3 sequences; 25% are singletons. This sample also appeared in a second study, on T cells of mothers and their children. From that paper: Sequencing revealed no T cell clones that were persistent and microchimeric.

The specimen sequenced was blood. This chain connects TRBV28 to TRBJ1-5; D gene ambiguous. The source of this sequence is a boy between 10 and 17 years old in good health. CDR3 in amino acids: CASSSMNSNQPQHF. The CDR3, as DNA: TGTGCCAGCAGTTCGATGAATAGCAATCAGCCCCAGCATTTT.